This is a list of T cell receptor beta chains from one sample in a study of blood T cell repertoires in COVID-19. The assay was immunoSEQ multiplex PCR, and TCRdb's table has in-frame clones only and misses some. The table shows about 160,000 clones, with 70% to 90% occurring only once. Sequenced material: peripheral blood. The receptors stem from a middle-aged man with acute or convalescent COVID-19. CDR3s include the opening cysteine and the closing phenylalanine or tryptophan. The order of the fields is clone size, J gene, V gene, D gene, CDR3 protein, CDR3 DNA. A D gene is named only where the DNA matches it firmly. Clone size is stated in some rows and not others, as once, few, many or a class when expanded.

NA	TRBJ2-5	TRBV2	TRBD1	CASRFGQDLGTQYF	TGTGCCAGCAGATTCGGACAGGATTTAGGGACCCAGTACTTC
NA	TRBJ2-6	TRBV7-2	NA	CASSLLPGANVLTF	TGTGCCAGCAGCCTTCTACCTGGGGCCAACGTCCTGACTTTC
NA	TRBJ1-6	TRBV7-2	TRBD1	CASSPQGARYNSPLHF	TGTGCCAGCAGCCCCCAGGGGGCGCGTTATAATTCACCCCTCCACTTT
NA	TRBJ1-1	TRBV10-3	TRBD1	CAISEPTGQGRAFF	TGTGCCATCAGTGAGCCAACAGGACAGGGGAGAGCTTTCTTT
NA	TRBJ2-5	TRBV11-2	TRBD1	CASSSAQGQGWTLAETQYF	TGTGCCAGCAGCTCAGCCCAGGGACAGGGGTGGACATTGGCAGAGACCCAGTACTTC
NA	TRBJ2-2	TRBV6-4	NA	CASSVSGLYRGAVF	TGTGCCAGCAGTGTCTCCGGCCTTTACCGGGGAGCTGTTTTT
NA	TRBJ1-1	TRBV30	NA	CAWTTSLTEAFF	TGTGCCTGGACAACGAGTCTTACTGAAGCTTTCTTT
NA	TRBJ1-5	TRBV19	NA	CASSIELQNWNQPQHF	TGTGCCAGTAGTATAGAATTGCAGAATTGGAATCAGCCCCAGCATTTT
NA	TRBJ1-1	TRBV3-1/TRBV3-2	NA	CASSPDVGGTEAFF	TGTGCCAGCAGCCCGGACGTAGGAGGCACTGAAGCTTTCTTT
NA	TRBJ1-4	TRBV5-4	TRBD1	CASSLALTGGDEKLFF	TGTGCCAGCAGCTTGGCCTTGACAGGGGGAGATGAAAAACTGTTTTTT
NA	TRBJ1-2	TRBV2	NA	CASKGGGSGYTF	TGTGCCAGCAAAGGGGGAGGGAGCGGCTACACCTTC
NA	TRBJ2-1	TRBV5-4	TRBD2	CASSFSGGIYEQFF	TGTGCCAGCAGCTTTTCGGGGGGTATCTATGAGCAGTTCTTC
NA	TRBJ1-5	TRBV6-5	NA	CASSPDSSPNQPQHF	TGTGCCAGCAGTCCTGACTCTTCCCCAAATCAGCCCCAGCATTTT
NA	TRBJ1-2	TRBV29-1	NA	CSVDLKGARGYTF	TGCAGCGTTGATCTCAAAGGGGCGCGGGGCTACACCTTC
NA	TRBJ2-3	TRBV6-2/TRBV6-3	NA	CASSYGGLTDTQYF	TGTGCCAGCAGTTACGGCGGACTCACAGATACGCAGTATTTT
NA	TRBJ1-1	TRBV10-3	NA	CAAQQGADFEAFF	TGTGCCGCTCAACAGGGAGCCGATTTTGAAGCTTTCTTT
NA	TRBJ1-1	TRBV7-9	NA	CASTPSPRRMNTEAFF	TGTGCCAGTACCCCCTCCCCTCGGCGGATGAACACTGAAGCTTTCTTT
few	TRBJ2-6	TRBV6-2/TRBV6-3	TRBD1	CASSRDSLSGANVLTF	TGTGCCAGCAGCCGGGACAGTCTCTCTGGGGCCAACGTCCTGACTTTC
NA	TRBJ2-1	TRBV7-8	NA	CASSTRGVGKINEQFF	TGTGCCAGCAGCACACGGGGAGTCGGGAAGATCAATGAGCAGTTCTTC
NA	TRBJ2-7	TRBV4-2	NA	CASSQDLGEIYEQYF	TGTGCCAGCAGCCAAGATCTAGGGGAAATCTACGAGCAGTACTTC
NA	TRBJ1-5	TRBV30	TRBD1	CAWTPGQGFHQPQHF	TGTGCCTGGACACCGGGACAGGGATTTCATCAGCCCCAGCATTTT
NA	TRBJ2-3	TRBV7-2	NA	CASSSGGDTQYF	TGTGCCAGCAGCTCGGGGGGCGATACGCAGTATTTT